This is a list of T cell receptor beta chains from one sample in a study of naive CD8 T cells in extremely preterm neonates. TCRdb keeps only in-frame clones here, not all; method: immunoSEQ multiplex PCR. This table has roughly 5,400 clones, around 97% appearing once. Sample: naive CD8+ T cells from blood. Receptors were obtained from a human donor in good health. Both conserved end residues are part of each CDR3. The D gene is left open where the match is weak. Size is omitted from some rows. Given values are once, few, many or a class for expanded clones.

.	TRBJ2-1	.	TRBV27	CASSVIGTINNEQFF	TGTGCCAGCAGTGTCATCGGGACAATTAACAATGAGCAGTTCTTC
TRBD2	TRBJ2-5	.	TRBV4-1	CASSPMMSGGFQETQYF	TGCGCCAGCAGCCCGATGATGAGCGGGGGGTTCCAAGAGACCCAGTACTTC
.	TRBJ1-1	.	TRBV30	CAWSMSISAEAFF	TGTGCCTGGAGTATGTCCATCAGCGCTGAAGCTTTCTTT
.	TRBJ1-2	.	TRBV2	CASSEAVTNYGYTF	TGTGCCAGCAGTGAGGCGGTCACTAACTATGGCTACACCTTC
.	TRBJ2-1	.	TRBV27	CASSLIAQGPINEQFF	TGTGCCAGCAGTTTAATCGCTCAGGGGCCCATCAATGAGCAGTTCTTC
.	TRBJ2-1	.	TRBV10-3	CAVTSEDYNEQFF	TGTGCCGTCACTAGTGAGGACTACAATGAGCAGTTCTTC
TRBD2	TRBJ2-1	once	TRBV27	CASRAGLGNEQFF	TGTGCCAGCAGAGCTGGACTAGGCAATGAGCAGTTCTTC
.	TRBJ2-1	once	TRBV29-1	CSVQPQGFWEQFF	TGCAGCGTGCAACCCCAGGGTTTCTGGGAGCAGTTCTTC
TRBD2	TRBJ2-2	.	TRBV27	CASSPERGGFNTGELFF	TGTGCCAGCAGTCCCGAAAGGGGAGGGTTCAACACCGGGGAGCTGTTTTTT
TRBD1	TRBJ1-1	.	TRBV29-1	CSVSDREMNTEAFF	TGCAGCGTATCGGACAGGGAGATGAACACTGAAGCTTTCTTT
TRBD1	TRBJ1-2	once	TRBV2	CASSEVDRAPNGYTF	TGTGCCAGCAGTGAAGTGGACAGGGCCCCTAATGGCTACACCTTC